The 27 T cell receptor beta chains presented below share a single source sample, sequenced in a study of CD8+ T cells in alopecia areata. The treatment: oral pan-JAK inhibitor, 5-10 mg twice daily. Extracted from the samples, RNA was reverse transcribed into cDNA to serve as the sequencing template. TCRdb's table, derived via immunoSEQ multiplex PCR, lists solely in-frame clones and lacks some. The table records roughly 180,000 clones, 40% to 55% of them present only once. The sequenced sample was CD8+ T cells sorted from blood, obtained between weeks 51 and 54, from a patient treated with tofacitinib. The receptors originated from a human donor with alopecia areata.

The chain's CDR3 is CASSPSHPGGEDTQYF. The CDR3, as DNA: TGTGCCAGCAGCCCGTCCCACCCGGGGGGAGAAGATACGCAGTATTTT. This sequence joins TRBV11-1 and TRBJ2-3; 7 positions match TRBD2. V dropped 5 bases and J dropped 5; count of bases not matched to a gene: 13. The germline V gene has CDR1 SGHAT and CDR2 FQDESV (reference sequence). The CDR3 runs to 16 residues.

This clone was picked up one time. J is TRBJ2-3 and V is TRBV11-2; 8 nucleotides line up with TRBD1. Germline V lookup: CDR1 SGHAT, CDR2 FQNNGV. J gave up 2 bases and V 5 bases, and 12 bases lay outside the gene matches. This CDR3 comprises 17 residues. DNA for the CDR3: TGTGCCAGCAGCCCACGGGCTTGGACAGGGTCCACAGATACGCAGTATTTT. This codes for CASSPRAWTGSTDTQYF. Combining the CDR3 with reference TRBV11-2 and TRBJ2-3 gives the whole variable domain EAGVAQSPRYKIIEKRQSVAFWCNPISGHATLYWYQQILGQGPKLLIQFQNNGVVDDSQLPKDRFSAERLKGVDSTLKIQPAKLEDSAVYLCASSPRAWTGSTDTQYFGPGTRLTVL.

CDR3 DNA: TGTGCCAGCAGCGTAGAGGACTCTAACTATGGCTACACCTTC. Its protein product is CASSVEDSNYGYTF. V is TRBV9 and J is TRBJ1-2; the D is unclear. Germline assignment: CDR1 SGDLS and CDR2 YYNGEE. Trimming cost V 0 bases and J 0 bases, with 6 bases left between them. The CDR3 loop spans 14 amino acids.

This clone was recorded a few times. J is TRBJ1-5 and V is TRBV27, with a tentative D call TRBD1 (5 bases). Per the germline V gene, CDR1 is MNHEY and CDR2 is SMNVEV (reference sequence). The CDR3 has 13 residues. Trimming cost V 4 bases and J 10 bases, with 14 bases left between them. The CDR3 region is CASSSWWGEPQHF. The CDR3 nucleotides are TGTGCCAGCAGTTCCTGGTGGGGGGAACCCCAGCATTTT.

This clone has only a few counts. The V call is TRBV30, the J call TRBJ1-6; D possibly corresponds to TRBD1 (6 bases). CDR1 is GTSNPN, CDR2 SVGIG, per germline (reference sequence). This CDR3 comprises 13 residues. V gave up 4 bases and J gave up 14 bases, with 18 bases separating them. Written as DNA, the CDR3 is TGTGCCTGGACCCCGGGGGCAGGTCGGGCCCTCCACTTT. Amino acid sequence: CAWTPGAGRALHF.

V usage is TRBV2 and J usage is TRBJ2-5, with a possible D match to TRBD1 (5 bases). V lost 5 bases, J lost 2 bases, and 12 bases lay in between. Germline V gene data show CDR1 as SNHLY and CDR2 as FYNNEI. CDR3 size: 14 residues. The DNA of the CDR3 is TGTGCCAGCAGTTATTTTGCAGGGCAAGAGACCCAGTACTTC. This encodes CASSYFAGQETQYF.

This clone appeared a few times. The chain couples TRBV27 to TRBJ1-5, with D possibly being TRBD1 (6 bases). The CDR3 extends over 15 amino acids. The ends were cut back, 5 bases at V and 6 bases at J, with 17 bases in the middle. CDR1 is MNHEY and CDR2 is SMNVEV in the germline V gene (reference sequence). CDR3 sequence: CASSPTESGAQPQHF. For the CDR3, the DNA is TGTGCCAGCAGTCCTACTGAGTCAGGGGCTCAGCCCCAGCATTTT.

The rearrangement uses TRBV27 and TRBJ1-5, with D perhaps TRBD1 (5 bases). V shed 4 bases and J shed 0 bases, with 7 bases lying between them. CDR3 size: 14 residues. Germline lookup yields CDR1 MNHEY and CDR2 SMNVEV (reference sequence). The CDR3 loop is CASSWGNSNQPQHF. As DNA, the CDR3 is TGTGCCAGCAGTTGGGGGAATAGCAATCAGCCCCAGCATTTT.

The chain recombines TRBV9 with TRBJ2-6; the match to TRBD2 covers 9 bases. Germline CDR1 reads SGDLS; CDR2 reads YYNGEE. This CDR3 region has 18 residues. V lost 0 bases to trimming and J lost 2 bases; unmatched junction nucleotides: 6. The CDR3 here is CASSVENSGGPGANVLTF. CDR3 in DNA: TGTGCCAGCAGCGTAGAAAATAGCGGGGGACCTGGGGCCAACGTCCTGACTTTC.

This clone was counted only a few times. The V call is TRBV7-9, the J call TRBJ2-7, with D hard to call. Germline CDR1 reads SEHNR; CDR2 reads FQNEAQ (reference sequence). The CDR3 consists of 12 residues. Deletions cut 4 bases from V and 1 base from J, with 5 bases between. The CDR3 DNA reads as TGTGCCAGCAGCTGGGATTCCTACGAGCAGTACTTC. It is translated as CASSWDSYEQYF.

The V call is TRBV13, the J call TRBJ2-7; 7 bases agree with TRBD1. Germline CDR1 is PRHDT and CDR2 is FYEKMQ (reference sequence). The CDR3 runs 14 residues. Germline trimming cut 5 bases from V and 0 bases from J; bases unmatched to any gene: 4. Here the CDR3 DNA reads TGTGCCAGCAGCACCTGGGACAGCTCCTACGAGCAGTACTTC. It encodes CASSTWDSSYEQYF.

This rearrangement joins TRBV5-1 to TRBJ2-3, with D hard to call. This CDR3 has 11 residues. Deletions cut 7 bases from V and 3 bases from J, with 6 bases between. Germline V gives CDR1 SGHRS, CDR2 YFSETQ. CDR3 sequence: CASHSTDTQYF. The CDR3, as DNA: TGCGCCAGCCATTCAACAGATACGCAGTATTTT.

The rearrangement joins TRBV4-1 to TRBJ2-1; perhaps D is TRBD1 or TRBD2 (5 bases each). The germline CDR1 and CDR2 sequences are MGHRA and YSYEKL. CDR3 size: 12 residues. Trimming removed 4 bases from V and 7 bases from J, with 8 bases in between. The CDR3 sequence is CASSLRENEQFF. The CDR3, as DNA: TGCGCCAGCAGCCTCAGGGAGAATGAGCAGTTCTTC.

CDR3 DNA: TGTGCCAGCAGTTTTAGAGCGGGGGGGATCTACGAGCAGTACTTC. This gives the protein CASSFRAGGIYEQYF. The chain uses TRBV27 and TRBJ2-7, with 10 bases fitting TRBD2. This CDR3 region has 15 residues. The germline gives CDR1 MNHEY, CDR2 SMNVEV (reference sequence). The junction had 5 bases not matched to a gene; V was cut back by 3 bases and J by 3 bases.

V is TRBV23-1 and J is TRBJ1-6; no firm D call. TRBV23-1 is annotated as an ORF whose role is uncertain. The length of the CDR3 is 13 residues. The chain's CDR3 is CAPRSSYNSPLHF. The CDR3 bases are TGCGCGCCGAGGAGCTCCTATAATTCACCCCTCCACTTT.

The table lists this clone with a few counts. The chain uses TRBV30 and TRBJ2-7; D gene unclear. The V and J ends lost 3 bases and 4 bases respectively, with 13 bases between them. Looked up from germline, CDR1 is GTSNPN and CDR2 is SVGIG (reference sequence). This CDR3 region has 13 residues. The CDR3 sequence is CAWSPMLGYEQYF. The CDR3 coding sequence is TGTGCCTGGAGCCCAATGCTAGGGTACGAGCAGTACTTC.

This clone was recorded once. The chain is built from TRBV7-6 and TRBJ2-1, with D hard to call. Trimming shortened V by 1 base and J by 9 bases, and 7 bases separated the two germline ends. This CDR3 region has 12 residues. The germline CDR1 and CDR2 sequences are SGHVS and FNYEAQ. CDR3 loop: CASSLVLGEQFF. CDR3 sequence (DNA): TGTGCCAGCAGCTTAGTATTGGGTGAGCAGTTCTTC. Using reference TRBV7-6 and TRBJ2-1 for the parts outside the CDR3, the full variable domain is GAGVSQSPRYKVTKRGQDVALRCDPISGHVSLYWYRQALGQGPEFLTYFNYEAQQDKSGLPNDRFSAERPEGSISTLTIQRTEQRDSAMYRCASSLVLGEQFFGPGTRLTVL.

The DNA of the CDR3 is TGCAGCGTTGTCGGGGGAAGGGCCGGAAACACCATATATTTT. Protein sequence: CSVVGGRAGNTIYF. This chain joins TRBV29-1 and TRBJ1-3, with D maybe TRBD1 (5 bases). V was trimmed by 4 bases and J by 4 bases, leaving 14 bases between them. The CDR3 has 14 amino acids. The germline V gene has CDR1 SQVTM and CDR2 ANQGSEA.

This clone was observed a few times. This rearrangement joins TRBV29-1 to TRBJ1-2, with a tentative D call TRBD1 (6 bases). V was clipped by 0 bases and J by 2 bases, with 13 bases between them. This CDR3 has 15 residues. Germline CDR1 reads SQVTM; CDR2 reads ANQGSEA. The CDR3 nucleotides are TGCAGCGTTGAAGATGGAGGGACACCGAACTATGGCTACACCTTC. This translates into CSVEDGGTPNYGYTF.

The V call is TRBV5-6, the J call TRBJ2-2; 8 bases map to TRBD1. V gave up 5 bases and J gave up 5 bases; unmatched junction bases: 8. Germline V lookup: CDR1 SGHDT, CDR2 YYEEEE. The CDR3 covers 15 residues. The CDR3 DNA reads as TGTGCCAGCAGATACCAGACAGGGGAAACCGGGGAGCTGTTTTTT. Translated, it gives CASRYQTGETGELFF.

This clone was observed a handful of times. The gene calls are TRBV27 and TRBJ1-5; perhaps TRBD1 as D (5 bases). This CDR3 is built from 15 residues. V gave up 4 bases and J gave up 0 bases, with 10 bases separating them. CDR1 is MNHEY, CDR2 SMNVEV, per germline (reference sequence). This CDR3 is CASSWGLHSNQPQHF. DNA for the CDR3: TGTGCCAGCAGTTGGGGACTGCATAGCAATCAGCCCCAGCATTTT.

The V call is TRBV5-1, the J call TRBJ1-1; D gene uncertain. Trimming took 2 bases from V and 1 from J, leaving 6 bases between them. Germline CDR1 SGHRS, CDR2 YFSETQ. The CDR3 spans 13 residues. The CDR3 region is CASSLTTNTEAFF. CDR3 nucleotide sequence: TGCGCCAGCAGCTTAACCACGAACACTGAAGCTTTCTTT. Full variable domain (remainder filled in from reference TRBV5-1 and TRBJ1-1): KAGVTQTPRYLIKTRGQQVTLSCSPISGHRSVSWYQQTPGQGLQFLFEYFSETQRNKGNFPGRFSGRQFSNSRSEMNVSTLELGDSALYLCASSLTTNTEAFFGQGTRLTVV.

In nucleotides, the CDR3 is TGCGCCAGCTCCCCGCGGGGGCCCTACAATGAGCAGTTCTTC. Protein sequence: CASSPRGPYNEQFF. The chain is built from TRBV5-1 and TRBJ2-1; a possible D gene is TRBD2 (7 bases). Germline CDR1 reads SGHRS; CDR2 reads YFSETQ. Trimming cost V 7 bases and J 2 bases, with 13 bases left between them. The CDR3 sequence is 14 residues long.

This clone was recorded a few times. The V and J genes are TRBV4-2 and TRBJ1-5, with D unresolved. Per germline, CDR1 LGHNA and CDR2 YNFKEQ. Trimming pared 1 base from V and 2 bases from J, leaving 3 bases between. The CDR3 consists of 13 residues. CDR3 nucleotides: TGTGCCAGCAGCCAAGCCCGCAATCAGCCCCAGCATTTT. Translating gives CASSQARNQPQHF.

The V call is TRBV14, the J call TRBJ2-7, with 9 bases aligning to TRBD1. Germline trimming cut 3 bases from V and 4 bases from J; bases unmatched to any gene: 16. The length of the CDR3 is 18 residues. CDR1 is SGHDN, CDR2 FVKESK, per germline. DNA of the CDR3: TGTGCCAGCAGCCAGACTATTGGGACAGGGCAAAGGTTTTACGAGCAGTACTTC. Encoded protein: CASSQTIGTGQRFYEQYF.

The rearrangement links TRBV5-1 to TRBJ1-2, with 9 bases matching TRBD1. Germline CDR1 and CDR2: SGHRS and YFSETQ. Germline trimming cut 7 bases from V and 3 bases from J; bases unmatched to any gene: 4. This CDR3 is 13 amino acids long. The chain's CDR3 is CASRRDRDYGYTF. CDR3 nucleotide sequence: TGCGCCAGCCGCCGGGACAGGGACTATGGCTACACCTTC.

The CDR3: CASSLLAGNEQFF. DNA for the CDR3: TGTGCCAGCAGCTTACTAGCGGGGAATGAGCAGTTCTTC. The chain carries TRBV13 and TRBJ2-1; 9 positions match TRBD2. This CDR3 spans 13 amino acids. From germline, CDR1 is PRHDT and CDR2 FYEKMQ (reference sequence). Losses at the gene ends were 2 bases for V and 7 bases for J; bases not matched to a gene: 0.